This T cell receptor beta chain is drawn from a study of cytomegalovirus exposure and HLA in healthy donors (dated by TCRdb to the late 2010s). Broadly, across the study: An earlier analysis of under 600 of the donors reported 250 to 300 Gb of sequence data and 120 million or so unique TCR beta sequences from roughly 200 million T cells. An early release covering 500 to 750 HLA-typed donors comprised approximately 300 gigabases of sequencing data and some 79 million unique TCR sequences. Of the 350 to 450 genotyped donors, approximately 80% fell in the genetic ancestry cluster associated with self-reported Caucasian donors. The aim of the study was to test whether cataloging public T cell receptors could identify signatures of past pathogen exposure. The T cell repertoires of some 700 subjects were profiled by immunosequencing and related to cytomegalovirus serostatus. A separate validation cohort of roughly 130 different subjects was used in addition to the 666-subject first cohort. To predict cytomegalovirus infection status, the study combined high-throughput TCR immunosequencing, statistical association of individual TCRs with disease status, and machine learning. In a later analysis, previously published TCR beta repertoires from several hundred donors were re-analyzed and high-resolution HLA genotyping was added so that TCR occurrence patterns could be studied. Rather than drawing on any new phenotypic data, the later analysis identified candidate immune exposures from TCR beta sequences and the way those sequences occurred across donors. In an earlier analysis of roughly 600 of the donors, high-throughput TCR beta sequencing was used to judge whether each TCR beta V gene segment behaved as functional or pseudogenic. Alongside the repertoire data, information on donor age, sex, ethnicity and CMV serostatus was compiled. In a later genetic analysis, genome-wide SNP genotypes for about 60% of the 666 donors were used, and that subset was treated as a discovery cohort. All discovery cohort repertoires had been generated on a single sequencing platform. Class I and class II HLA loci were covered by the typing at four-digit resolution. Typing coverage differed by locus: A, B, C, DRB1 and DQB1 were typed in about 620-630 donors, DQA1 in about 510, DPA1 in some 570, and DPB1 in 472. A handful of DR-DQ haplotypes were handled as single units for association and clustering because linkage in the cohort was strong. On average, around 240,000 unique TCR beta nucleotide sequences were sequenced per donor among about 400 genotyped donors of the cohort, with about 19% of those sequences being non-productive.

Results the study describes overall, beyond this receptor: Sequencing depth was assumed to be roughly uniform across donors in the presence/absence analyses, though that assumption may not hold. This cohort had only TCR beta chains sequenced, and the lack of alpha or paired-chain data limited which features could be detected. Most TCR sequences were observed very rarely across donors, whereas some public TCRs were present in many individuals. In a later analysis, some 17,000 TCR beta sequences were associated with specific HLA alleles at a false discovery rate of 0.05. Because counts were too low, some 16 rarely observed V segments, including chromosome 9 orphons, were excluded from the earlier analysis of under 650 of the donors. Some IMGT-functional V segments, including TRBV6-2 and TRBV6-3, could not be told apart with the 87-base-pair reads, so those segments were excluded. The authors suggested that the approach could potentially be generalized to other disease states and immunological phenotypes. In an earlier analysis of about 600 of the donors, most TCR beta V segments appeared in productive rearrangements about 87% or about 30% of the time, broadly matching IMGT annotations. A few of the identified cytomegalovirus-associated TCR beta chains were confirmed in vitro to be specific for cytomegalovirus antigens. The classifier was reported to diagnose cytomegalovirus status with high specificity and sensitivity in both the original cohort and the validation cohort. The sequencing pipeline was judged likely to have produced a cluster of highly shared sequence variants as a technical artifact. A further reported finding was that TCR beta sequences accurately predicted the HLA-A and HLA-B alleles for most subjects in the first cohort. V-gene and J-gene trimming of TCR beta chains was associated with a missense DCLRE1C variant in a later genetic analysis, and the association was replicated in an independent cohort. For the cohort, immune exposure information was limited to CMV serostatus. Compared with the approximately 670-donor mean, donors in an Asian-associated ancestry cluster had fewer N-insertions in productive TCRs, according to a later genetic analysis. Strong co-occurrence of HLA alleles, especially DR and DQ, made assigning TCR associations to individual alleles difficult. A later analysis found that HLA-associated TCR beta chains were more clonally expanded and had lower generation probabilities than equally common non-associated chains. In a later analysis, TCR association rates were found to vary across HLA loci, with the most associated TCRs seen for DRB1 alleles and the fewest for HLA-C alleles. HLA typing was unavailable for some donors at each locus, so association tests used only the typed subset. Correlated functional status among segregating V segments might be attributable to linkage disequilibrium, but an unknown experimental factor could not be ruled out. Several of the top co-occurrence clusters appeared to be linked to parvovirus B19, influenza, CMV and Epstein-Barr virus, according to a later analysis. According to a later analysis, most CMV-associated TCR beta chains appeared to be HLA-restricted, and the HLA associations seemed to be driven largely by CMV exposure. A total of about 180 TCR beta chains were listed by the study as associated with cytomegalovirus.

Library preparation employed the immunoSEQ multiplex PCR assay. For the multiplex PCR, a mixture combining 60 forward primers for TCR Vbeta segments and 13 reverse primers for TCR Jbeta segments was used. The CDR3 region of rearranged TCR beta genes was amplified from genomic DNA with a multiplex PCR assay. The amplified TCR beta libraries were sequenced on the Illumina HiSeq System as 87-base-pair reads. As for the authors' bioinformatics: A later analysis tallied roughly 76 million unique TCR beta chains across the 666 repertoires, and about 12 million of those chains were shared by two or more donors. Raw reads were error-corrected and collapsed into unique sequences with a nearest-neighbor algorithm that merged closely related sequences to remove PCR and sequencing errors. Alignment of CDR3 sequences to IMGT reference sequences was used to assign V, D and J gene segments. For a sequence to be retained, a match of at least six nucleotides to both a V gene segment and a J gene segment was required. A rearrangement counted as productive if the CDR3 had no stop codons and remained in frame with V and J, and every other rearrangement counted as non-productive. CDR3 was defined by IMGT convention, running from the second conserved V-encoded cysteine to the conserved J-encoded phenylalanine. The earlier analysis of about 640 of the donors excluded any sequence lacking an unambiguous match to a single V gene segment. In an earlier analysis of almost 600 of the donors, a V segment was called functional when productive rearrangements were above 56.7%, and segregating when the standard deviation between donors exceeded 5%. To diagnose cytomegalovirus status from the catalog of TCR beta chain sequences, a statistical classification framework was built. A later analysis assigned V and J genes by comparing TCR nucleotide sequences with IMGT/GENE-DB human TR gene sequences. A later analysis assigned CDR3 sequences and most-parsimonious VDJ recombination scenarios with the TCRdist pipeline. In a later analysis, each TCR beta chain was defined by its CDR3 amino acid sequence together with its V-gene family, and reads without a unique V-gene family were excluded. In a later analysis, 550 to 650 highly shared, low-generation-probability nucleotide sequences were removed to address suspected cross-contamination and a sequencing artifact. In a later analysis, a clonal expansion index was calculated for each public chain from normalized within-repertoire ranks of inferred template counts. Generation probabilities in a later analysis came from a VDJ recombination model fitted to out-of-frame rearrangements, and those results were checked against IGoR. Hypergeometric tests were used in a later analysis to score TCR-TCR, TCR-HLA and TCR-CMV co-occurrence, with a repertoire-size bias correction applied to the TCR pairs. In a later analysis, false discovery rates were estimated by permuting HLA or CMV assignments 20 times. In a later analysis, co-occurring TCRs were grouped using DBSCAN, with TCRdist sequence similarity added in when clustering inside HLA-allele-positive subsets. Repertoires with fewer than 30,000 or more than 120,000 public chains were left out of co-occurrence clustering, as were five repertoires with anomalous nucleotide sharing. As stored in TCRdb, this immuneACCESS dataset retains in-frame rearrangements with V and J assigned. A fraction of the clones does not appear; measured against another copy, unresolved V genes explain less than half of the discrepancy, and the remainder lacks a known reason. V, J and clone size were drawn from that table, and D and trimming were deduced from the DNA. The sample includes some 150,000 clones, with roughly 85% observed a single time. The ten top clones hold roughly 0.68% of the sample.

The CDR1 and CDR2 encoded by the germline V gene are SGHRS and YFSETQ. The germline V and J ends show losses of 2 bases and 7 bases respectively, and no gene match explains 4 bases of the junction. The CDR3 numbers 15 residues from cysteine through phenylalanine. Only the CDR3 region is kept as DNA, spanning 45 bases read in frame from base 1. The cohort was made up of about 610 healthy bone marrow donors. At the time of sampling, all cohort members were nominally healthy, though unrecorded immune exposures were likely present. The donor tested CMV seronegative, placing the donor among the approximately 400 seronegative members of the cohort. Every donor gave a peripheral blood sample, and the peripheral blood mononuclear cells from that sample were used for TCR beta sequencing. The Qiagen DNeasy Blood Extraction Kit was used to extract genomic DNA from the blood cell samples. For this clone: Its antigen remains undetermined. No much larger clone is present one base from it, and per-base qualities are unavailable.

The sequence was obtained from a male donor in good health and CMV-seronegative. The chain was built from TRBV5-1 and TRBJ2-1; 12 nucleotides in the junction match TRBD2. The source material was PBMCs. The DNA sequence follows: TGCGCCAGCAGCTTTCTAGCGGGAGGGATTAATGAGCAGTTCTTC. It translates as CASSFLAGGINEQFF.